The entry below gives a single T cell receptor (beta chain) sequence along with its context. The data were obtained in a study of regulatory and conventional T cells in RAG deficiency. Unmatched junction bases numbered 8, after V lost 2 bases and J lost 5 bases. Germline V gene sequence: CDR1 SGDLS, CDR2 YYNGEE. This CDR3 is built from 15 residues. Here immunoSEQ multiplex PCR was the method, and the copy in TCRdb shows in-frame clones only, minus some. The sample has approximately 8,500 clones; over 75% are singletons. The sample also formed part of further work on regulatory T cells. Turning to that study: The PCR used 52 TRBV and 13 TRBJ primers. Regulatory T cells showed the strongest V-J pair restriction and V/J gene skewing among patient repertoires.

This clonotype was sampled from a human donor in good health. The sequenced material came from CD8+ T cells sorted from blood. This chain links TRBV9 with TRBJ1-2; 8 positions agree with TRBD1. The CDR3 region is CASSVGAGGGYGYTF. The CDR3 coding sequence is TGTGCCAGCAGCGTTGGGGCAGGGGGCGGGTATGGCTACACCTTC. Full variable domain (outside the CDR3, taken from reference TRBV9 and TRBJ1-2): DSGVTQTPKHLITATGQRVTLRCSPRSGDLSVYWYQQSLDQGLQFLIQYYNGEERAKGNILERFSAQQFPDLHSELNLSSLELGDSALYFCASSVGAGGGYGYTFGSGTRLTVV.